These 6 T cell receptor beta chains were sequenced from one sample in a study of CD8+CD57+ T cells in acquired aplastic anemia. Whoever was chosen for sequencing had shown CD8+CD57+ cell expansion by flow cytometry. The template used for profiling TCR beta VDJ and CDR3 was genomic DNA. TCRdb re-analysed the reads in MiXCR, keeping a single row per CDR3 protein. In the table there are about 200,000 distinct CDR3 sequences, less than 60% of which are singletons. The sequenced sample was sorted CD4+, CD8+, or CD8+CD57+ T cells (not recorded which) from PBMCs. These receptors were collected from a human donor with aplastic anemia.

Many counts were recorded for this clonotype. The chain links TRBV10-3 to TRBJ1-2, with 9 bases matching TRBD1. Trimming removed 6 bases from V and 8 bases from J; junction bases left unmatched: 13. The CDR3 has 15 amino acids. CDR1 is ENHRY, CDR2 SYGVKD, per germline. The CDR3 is CAISAPGQGKGGYTF. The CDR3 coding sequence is TGTGCCATCAGCGCCCCGGGACAGGGCAAAGGAGGCTACACCTTC.

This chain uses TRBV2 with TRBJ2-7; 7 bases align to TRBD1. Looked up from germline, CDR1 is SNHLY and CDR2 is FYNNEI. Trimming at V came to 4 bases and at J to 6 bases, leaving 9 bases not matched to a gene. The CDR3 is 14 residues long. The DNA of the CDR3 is TGTGCCAGCAGTGTCGGGACAGATCAACCCGAGCAGTACGTC. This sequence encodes CASSVGTDQPEQYV.

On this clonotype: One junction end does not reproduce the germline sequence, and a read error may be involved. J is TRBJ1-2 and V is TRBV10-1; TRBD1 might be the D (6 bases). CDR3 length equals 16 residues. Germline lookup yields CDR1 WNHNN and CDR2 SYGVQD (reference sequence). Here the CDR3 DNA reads TGTGCCATCAGTGAGGGGGGAGCGGGTGGGCCCTATGGCTACACCTTC. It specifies CAISEGGAGGPYGYTF.

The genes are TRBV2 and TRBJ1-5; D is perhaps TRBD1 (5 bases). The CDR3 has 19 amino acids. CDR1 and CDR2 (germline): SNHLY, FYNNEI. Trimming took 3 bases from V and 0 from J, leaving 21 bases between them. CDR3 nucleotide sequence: TGTGCCAGCAGTGAGGGGATTTCTGGGACGGCCTCTAGCAATCAGCCCCAGCATTTT. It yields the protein CASSEGISGTASSNQPQHF.

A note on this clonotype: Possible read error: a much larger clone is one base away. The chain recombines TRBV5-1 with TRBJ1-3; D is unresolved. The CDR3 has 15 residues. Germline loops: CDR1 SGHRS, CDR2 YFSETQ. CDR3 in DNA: TGCGCCAGCAGCGTGGACGGTAGCTCTGGAAGCACCATATATTTT. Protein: CASSVDGSSGSTIYF.

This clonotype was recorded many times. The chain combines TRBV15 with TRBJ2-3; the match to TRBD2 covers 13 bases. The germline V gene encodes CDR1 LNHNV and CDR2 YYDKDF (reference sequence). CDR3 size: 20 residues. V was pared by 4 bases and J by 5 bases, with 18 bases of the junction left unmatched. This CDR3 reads CATSTATPPTSGGAVDTQYF. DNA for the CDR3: TGTGCCACCAGCACGGCCACACCCCCCACTAGCGGGGGGGCGGTAGATACGCAGTATTTT.